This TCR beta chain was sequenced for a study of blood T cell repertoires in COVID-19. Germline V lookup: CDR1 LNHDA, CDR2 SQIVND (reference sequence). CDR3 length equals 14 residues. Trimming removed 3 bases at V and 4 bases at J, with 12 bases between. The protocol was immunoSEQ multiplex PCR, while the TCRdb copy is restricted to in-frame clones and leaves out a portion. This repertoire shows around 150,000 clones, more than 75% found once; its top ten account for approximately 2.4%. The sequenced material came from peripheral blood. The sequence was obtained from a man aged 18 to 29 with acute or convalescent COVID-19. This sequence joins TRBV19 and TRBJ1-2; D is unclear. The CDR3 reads CASSITGVRYGYTF. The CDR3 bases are TGTGCCAGTAGTATTACCGGGGTACGCTATGGCTACACCTTC.